This T cell receptor beta chain was identified in a study of blood T cell repertoires in COVID-19. Study information: The analysed material was cDNA or gDNA that came from T cells, B-cell-depleted T cells, or PBMCs.

Original data processing: Reference gene primer amplification gave nucleated cell count estimates. The repertoire was sequenced with immunoSEQ multiplex PCR; TCRdb's copy has only in-frame clones and lacks some. From that table come the V and J calls and clone size; the DNA was used to work out D and trimming. The sample yields under 300,000 clones, around nine tenths seen once. There are 14 residues in the CDR3. Germline V lookup: CDR1 LNHDA, CDR2 SQIVND (reference sequence). Germline trimming cut 5 bases from V and 3 bases from J; bases unmatched to any gene: 5. The clonotype comes from a woman aged 40 to 50 who had recovered from COVID-19. Sequencing was carried out using peripheral blood. The rearrangement links TRBV19 to TRBJ2-3; 7 bases fit TRBD1. This CDR3 reads CASSPWTGTDTQYF. CDR3 nucleotide sequence: TGTGCCAGTAGTCCATGGACAGGTACAGATACGCAGTATTTT.